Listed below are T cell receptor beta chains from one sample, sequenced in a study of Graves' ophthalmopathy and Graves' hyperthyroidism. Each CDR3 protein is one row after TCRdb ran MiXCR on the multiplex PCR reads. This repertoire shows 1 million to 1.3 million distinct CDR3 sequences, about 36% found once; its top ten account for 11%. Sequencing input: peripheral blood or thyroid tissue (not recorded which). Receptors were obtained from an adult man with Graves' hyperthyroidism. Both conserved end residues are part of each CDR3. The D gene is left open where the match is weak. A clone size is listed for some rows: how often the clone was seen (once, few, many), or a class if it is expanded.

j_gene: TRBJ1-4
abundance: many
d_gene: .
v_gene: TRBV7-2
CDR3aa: CASSLYGLEKLFF
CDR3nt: TGTGCCAGCAGCTTGTATGGGTTGGAAAAACTGTTTTTT

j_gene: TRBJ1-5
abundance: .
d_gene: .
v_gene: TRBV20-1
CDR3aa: CSARVGSETQHF
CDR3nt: TGCAGTGCTAGAGTGGGTTCGGAGACCCAGCATTTT

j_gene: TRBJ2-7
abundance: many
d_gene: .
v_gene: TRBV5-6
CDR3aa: CASSLVWASNYEQYF
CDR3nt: TGTGCCAGCAGCTTGGTATGGGCGTCGAACTACGAGCAGTACTTC

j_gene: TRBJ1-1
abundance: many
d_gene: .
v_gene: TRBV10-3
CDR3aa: CAISPGGILLNTEAFF
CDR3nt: TGTGCCATCAGTCCTGGGGGTATACTGTTAAACACTGAAGCTTTCTTT

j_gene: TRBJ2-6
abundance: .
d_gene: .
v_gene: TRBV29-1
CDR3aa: CSVALGGGGIGANVLTF
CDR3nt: TGCAGCGTAGCCCTTGGCGGAGGCGGTATCGGGGCCAACGTCCTGACTTTC

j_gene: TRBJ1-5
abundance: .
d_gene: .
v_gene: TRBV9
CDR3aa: CASSVAAANQPQHF
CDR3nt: TGTGCCAGCAGCGTAGCGGCAGCAAATCAGCCCCAGCATTTT

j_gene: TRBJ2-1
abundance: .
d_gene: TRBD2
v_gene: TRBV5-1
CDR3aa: CASSLTSGANEQFF
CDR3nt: TGCGCCAGCAGCTTGACTAGCGGGGCCAATGAGCAGTTCTTC

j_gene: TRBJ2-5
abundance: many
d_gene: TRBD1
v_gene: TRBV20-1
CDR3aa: CSARVGQAQETQYF
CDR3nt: TGCAGTGCTAGAGTGGGACAGGCCCAAGAGACCCAGTACTTC

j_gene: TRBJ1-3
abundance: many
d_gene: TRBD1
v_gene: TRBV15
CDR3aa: CATSRNPGTGARNTIYF
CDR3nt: TGTGCCACCAGCAGAAATCCCGGGACAGGGGCCCGAAACACCATATATTTT

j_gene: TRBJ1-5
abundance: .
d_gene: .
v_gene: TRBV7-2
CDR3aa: CASSLVSGIDQPQHF
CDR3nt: TGTGCCAGCAGCTTAGTATCGGGCATCGATCAGCCCCAGCATTTT

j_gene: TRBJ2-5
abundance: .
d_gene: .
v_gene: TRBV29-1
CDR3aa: CSESTGLQVTQYF
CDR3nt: TGCAGCGAGTCGACAGGCTTGCAGGTGACCCAGTACTTC

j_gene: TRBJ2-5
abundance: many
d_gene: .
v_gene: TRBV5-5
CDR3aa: CASSLARNQETQYF
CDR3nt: TGTGCCAGCAGCTTGGCGCGGAACCAAGAGACCCAGTACTTC

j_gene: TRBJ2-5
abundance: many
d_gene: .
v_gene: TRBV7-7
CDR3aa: CASSLAVHQVETQYF
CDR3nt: TGTGCCAGCAGCTTAGCGGTCCATCAGGTGGAGACCCAGTACTTC

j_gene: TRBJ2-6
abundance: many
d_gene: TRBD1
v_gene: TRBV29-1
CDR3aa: CSVEDMTGGYGANVLTF
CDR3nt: TGCAGCGTTGAAGATATGACAGGGGGGTATGGGGCCAACGTCCTGACTTTC

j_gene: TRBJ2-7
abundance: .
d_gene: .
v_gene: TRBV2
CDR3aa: CAISGSGVYEQYF
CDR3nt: TGTGCCATCAGTGGGTCCGGGGTCTACGAGCAGTACTTC

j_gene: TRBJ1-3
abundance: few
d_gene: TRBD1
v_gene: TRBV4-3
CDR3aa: CASSQEGQAGNTIYF
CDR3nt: TGCGCCAGCAGCCAAGAGGGACAGGCTGGAAACACCATATATTTT

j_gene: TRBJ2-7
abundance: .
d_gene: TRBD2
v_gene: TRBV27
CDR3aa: CASGTRRYEQYF
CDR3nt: TGTGCCAGCGGGACTAGGCGGTACGAGCAGTACTTC

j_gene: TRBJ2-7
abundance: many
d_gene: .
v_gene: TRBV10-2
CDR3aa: CASGKWGDEQYF
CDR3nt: TGCGCCAGCGGGAAGTGGGGGGACGAGCAGTACTTC

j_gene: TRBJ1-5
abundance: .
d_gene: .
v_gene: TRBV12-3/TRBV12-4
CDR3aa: CASSWTGSQPQHF
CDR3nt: TGTGCCAGCAGTTGGACCGGCAGCCAGCCCCAGCATTTT

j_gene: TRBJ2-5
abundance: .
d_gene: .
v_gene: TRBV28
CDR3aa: CASTTASPTVNQETQYF
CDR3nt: TGTGCCAGCACCACAGCATCCCCGACAGTAAACCAAGAGACCCAGTACTTC

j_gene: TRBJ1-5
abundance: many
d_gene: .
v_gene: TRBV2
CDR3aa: CASSEGRADQPQHF
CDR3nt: TGTGCCAGCAGTGAGGGGAGGGCCGATCAGCCCCAGCATTTT

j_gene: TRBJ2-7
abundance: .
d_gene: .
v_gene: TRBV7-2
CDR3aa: CASSLRLGMDLVTTEQYF
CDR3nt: TGTGCCAGCAGCTTAAGGTTGGGGATGGACCTTGTTACGACGGAGCAGTACTTC

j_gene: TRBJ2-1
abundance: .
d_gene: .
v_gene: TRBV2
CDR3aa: CASSEARQSSYNEQFF
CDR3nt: TGTGCCAGCAGTGAGGCGCGGCAAAGCTCCTACAATGAGCAGTTCTTC

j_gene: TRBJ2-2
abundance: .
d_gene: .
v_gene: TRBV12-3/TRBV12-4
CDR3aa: CASSYRTGTRNTGELFF
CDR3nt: TGTGCCAGCAGCTATCGAACAGGAACCCGGAACACCGGGGAGCTGTTTTTT

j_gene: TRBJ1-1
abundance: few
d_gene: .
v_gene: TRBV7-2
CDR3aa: CASSTGTNEAFF
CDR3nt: TGTGCCAGCAGCACCGGGACTAATGAAGCTTTCTTT

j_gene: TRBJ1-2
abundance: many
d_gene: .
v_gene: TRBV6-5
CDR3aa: CASSYSGAGYTF
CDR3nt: TGTGCCAGCAGTTACTCCGGAGCTGGCTACACCTTC

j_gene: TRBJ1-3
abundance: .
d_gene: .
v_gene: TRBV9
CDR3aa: CASSAYEGGSTIYF
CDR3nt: TGTGCCAGCAGCGCCTACGAGGGGGGAAGCACCATATATTTT

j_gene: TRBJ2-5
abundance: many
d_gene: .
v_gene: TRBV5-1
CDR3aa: CASSRTPGVQETQYF
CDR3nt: TGCGCCAGCAGCAGGACACCCGGAGTCCAAGAGACCCAGTACTTC

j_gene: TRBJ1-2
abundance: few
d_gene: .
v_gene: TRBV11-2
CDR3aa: CASSLAVRYGYTF
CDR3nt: TGTGCCAGCAGCTTAGCGGTTCGCTATGGCTACACCTTC

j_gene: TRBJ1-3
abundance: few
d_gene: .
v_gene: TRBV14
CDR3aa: CASSQDGRAYSGNTIYF
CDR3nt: TGTGCCAGCAGCCAAGATGGAAGGGCCTACTCTGGAAACACCATATATTTT

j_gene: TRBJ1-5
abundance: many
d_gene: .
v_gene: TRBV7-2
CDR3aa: CASSRGVSNQPQHF
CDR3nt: TGTGCCAGCAGCCGAGGGGTTAGCAATCAGCCCCAGCATTTT

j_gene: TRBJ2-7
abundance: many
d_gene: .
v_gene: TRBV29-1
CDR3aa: CSVGVSVYEQYF
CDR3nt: TGCAGCGTTGGGGTCTCAGTCTACGAGCAGTACTTC

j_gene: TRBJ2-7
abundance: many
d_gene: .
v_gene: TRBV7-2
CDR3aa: CASRINLRVAEQYF
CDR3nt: TGTGCCAGCAGGATAAATTTACGGGTGGCCGAGCAGTACTTC

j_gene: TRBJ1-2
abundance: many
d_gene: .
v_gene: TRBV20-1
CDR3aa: CSARDRRATVIYGYTF
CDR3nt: TGCAGTGCTAGAGATCGCCGAGCTACAGTTATATATGGCTACACCTTC

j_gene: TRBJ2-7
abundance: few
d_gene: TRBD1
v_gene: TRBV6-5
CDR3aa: CASSYLPGQASSYEQYF
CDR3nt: TGTGCCAGCAGTTACCTCCCGGGACAGGCCAGCTCCTACGAGCAGTACTTC

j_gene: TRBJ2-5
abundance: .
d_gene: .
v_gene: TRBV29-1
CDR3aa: CSVGEGPGPARETQYF
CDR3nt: TGCAGCGTGGGCGAGGGACCAGGCCCCGCGAGAGAGACCCAGTACTTC

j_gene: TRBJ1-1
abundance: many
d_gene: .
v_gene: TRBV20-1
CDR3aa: CSAIGRGGGINTEAFF
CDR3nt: TGCAGTGCTATTGGAAGGGGGGGCGGCATAAACACTGAAGCTTTCTTT

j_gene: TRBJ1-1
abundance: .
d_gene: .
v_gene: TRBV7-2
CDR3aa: CASTSFWGANTEAFF
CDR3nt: TGTGCCAGCACCTCCTTTTGGGGAGCCAACACTGAAGCTTTCTTT

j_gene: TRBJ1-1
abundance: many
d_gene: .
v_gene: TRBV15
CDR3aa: CATSGAWTEAFF
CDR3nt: TGTGCCACCAGCGGGGCTTGGACTGAAGCTTTCTTT

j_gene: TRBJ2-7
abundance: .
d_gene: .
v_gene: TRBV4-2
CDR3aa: CASSHRRAGKDYEQYF
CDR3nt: TGTGCCAGCAGCCATCGAAGGGCAGGGAAGGACTACGAGCAGTACTTC

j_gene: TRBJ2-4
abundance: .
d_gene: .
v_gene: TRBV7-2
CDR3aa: CASSFSLAKNIQYF
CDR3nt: TGTGCCAGCAGCTTTTCCCTAGCCAAAAACATTCAGTACTTC

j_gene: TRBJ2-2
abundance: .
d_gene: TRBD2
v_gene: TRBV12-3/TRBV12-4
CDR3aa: CASRPGLAGARTGELFF
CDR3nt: TGTGCCAGCAGACCGGGACTAGCGGGAGCGCGCACCGGGGAGCTGTTTTTT

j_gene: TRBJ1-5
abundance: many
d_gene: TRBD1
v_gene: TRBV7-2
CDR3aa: CASSLDRGRTQHF
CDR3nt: TGTGCCAGCAGCTTGGACAGGGGAAGGACCCAGCATTTT

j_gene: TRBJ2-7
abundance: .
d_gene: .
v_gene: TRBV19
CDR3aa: CASSPVGLNSYEQYF
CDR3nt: TGTGCCAGTAGTCCAGTCGGCTTAAACTCCTACGAGCAGTACTTC

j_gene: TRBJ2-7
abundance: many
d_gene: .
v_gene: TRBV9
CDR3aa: CASSERPGYEQYF
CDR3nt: TGTGCCAGCAGCGAACGACCGGGCTACGAGCAGTACTTC

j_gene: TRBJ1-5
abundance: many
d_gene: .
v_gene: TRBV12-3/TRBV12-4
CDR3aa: CASRVRAQPQHF
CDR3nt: TGTGCCAGCAGGGTCCGGGCCCAGCCCCAGCATTTT

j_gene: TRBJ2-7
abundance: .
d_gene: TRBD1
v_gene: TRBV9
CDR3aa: CASSWGPGQGEGYEQYF
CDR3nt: TGTGCCAGCAGCTGGGGACCGGGACAGGGAGAAGGCTACGAGCAGTACTTC

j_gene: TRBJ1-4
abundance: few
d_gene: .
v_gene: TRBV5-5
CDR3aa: CASSRDPGLGEKLFF
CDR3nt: TGTGCCAGCAGTCGTGATCCAGGGCTGGGGGAAAAACTGTTTTTT

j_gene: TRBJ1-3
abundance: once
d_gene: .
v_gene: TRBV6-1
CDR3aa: CASRQSTVTSGNTIYF
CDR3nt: TGTGCCAGCAGGCAATCGACAGTCACCTCTGGAAACACCATATATTTT

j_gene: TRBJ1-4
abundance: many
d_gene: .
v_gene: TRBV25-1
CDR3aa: CASSESPTNEKLFF
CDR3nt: TGTGCCAGCAGTGAAAGTCCAACTAATGAAAAACTGTTTTTT

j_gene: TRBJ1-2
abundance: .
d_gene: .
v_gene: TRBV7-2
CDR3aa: CASSWRLGGYGYTF
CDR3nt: TGTGCCAGCAGCTGGCGACTAGGGGGCTATGGCTACACCTTC

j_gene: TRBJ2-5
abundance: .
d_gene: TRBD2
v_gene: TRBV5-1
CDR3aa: CASCGGRSSTMGETQYF
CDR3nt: TGCGCCAGCTGCGGGGGTAGATCTTCGACGATGGGAGAGACCCAGTACTTC

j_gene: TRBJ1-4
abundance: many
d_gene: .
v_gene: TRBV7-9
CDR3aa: CASSLMGEKLFF
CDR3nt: TGTGCCAGCAGCTTAATGGGGGAAAAACTGTTTTTT

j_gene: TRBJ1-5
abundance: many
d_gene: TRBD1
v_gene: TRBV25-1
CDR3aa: CASSPGTGVYQPQHF
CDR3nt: TGTGCCAGCAGCCCCGGGACAGGGGTGTATCAGCCCCAGCATTTT

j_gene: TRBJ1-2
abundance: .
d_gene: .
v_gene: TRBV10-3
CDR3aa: CAWINIESDSGFGYTF
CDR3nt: TGTGCCTGGATTAATATAGAAAGCGACAGCGGGTTTGGCTACACCTTC

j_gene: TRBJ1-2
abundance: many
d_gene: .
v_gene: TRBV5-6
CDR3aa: CASSRTAPNYGYTF
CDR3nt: TGTGCCAGCAGCCGGACAGCCCCAAACTATGGCTACACCTTC

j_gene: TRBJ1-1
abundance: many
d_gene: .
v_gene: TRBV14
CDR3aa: CASSQGPGSAKNF
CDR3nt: TGTGCCAGCAGCCAAGGTCCTGGAAGTGCAAAAAACTTT

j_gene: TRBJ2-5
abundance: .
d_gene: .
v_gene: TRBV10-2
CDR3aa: CASRQDSNQPQYF
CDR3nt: TGCGCCAGCCGTCAGGATAGCAATCAGCCCCAGTACTTC

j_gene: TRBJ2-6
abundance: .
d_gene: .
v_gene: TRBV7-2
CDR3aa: CASLGNTEAF
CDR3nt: TGTGCCAGCCTGGGGAACACTGAAGCTTTC

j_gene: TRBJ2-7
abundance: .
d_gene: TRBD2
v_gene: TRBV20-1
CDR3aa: CSARDYQSYEQYF
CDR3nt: TGCAGTGCTCGGGACTACCAATCCTACGAGCAGTACTTC